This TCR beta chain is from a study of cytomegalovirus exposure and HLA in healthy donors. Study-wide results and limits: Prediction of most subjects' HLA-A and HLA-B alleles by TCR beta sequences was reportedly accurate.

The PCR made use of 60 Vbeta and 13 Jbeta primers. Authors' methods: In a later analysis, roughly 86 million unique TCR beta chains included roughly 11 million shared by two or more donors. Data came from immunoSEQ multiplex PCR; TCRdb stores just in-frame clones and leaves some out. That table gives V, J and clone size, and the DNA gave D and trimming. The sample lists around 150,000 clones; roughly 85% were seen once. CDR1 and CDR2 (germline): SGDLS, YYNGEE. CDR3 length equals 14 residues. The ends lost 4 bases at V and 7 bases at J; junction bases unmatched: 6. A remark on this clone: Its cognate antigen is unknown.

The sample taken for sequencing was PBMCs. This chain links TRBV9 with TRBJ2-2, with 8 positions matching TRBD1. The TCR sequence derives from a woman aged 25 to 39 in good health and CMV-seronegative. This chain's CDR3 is CASSIRGLGGELFF. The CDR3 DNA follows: TGTGCCAGCAGCATCAGGGGGCTAGGCGGGGAGCTGTTTTTT.